Each of the 24 T cell receptor beta chains below was sequenced from the same sample in a study of blood T cell repertoires in COVID-19 (dated by TCRdb to about 2020). The library was produced with the immunoSEQ multiplex PCR assay. Drawn from immuneACCESS, this table holds only the in-frame rearrangements with V and J called that TCRdb kept. Clones are partly lost; checked studies trace under half to an unresolved V gene and leave the rest unexplained. This sample comprises over 250,000 clones, over 75% of them detected only once. The top ten clones comprise roughly 14% of the sample. Source material: peripheral blood. The receptors here all came from a human donor in a cohort sampled during active COVID-19.

This clone was seen more than once but under ten times. This chain links TRBV19 with TRBJ2-5; 7 positions agree with TRBD1. Germline values: CDR1 LNHDA, CDR2 SQIVND (reference sequence). The CDR3 runs to 12 residues. The ends lost 10 bases at V and 4 bases at J; junction bases unmatched: 6. The CDR3 region has the DNA TGTGCCACCCGACAGGGAACAGAGACCCAGTACTTC. This codes for CATRQGTETQYF.

The V call is TRBV28, the J call TRBJ2-7; 7 bases are a match to TRBD1. CDR1 and CDR2 from the germline V gene are MDHEN and SYDVKM. The CDR3 has 11 amino acids. J was trimmed by 12 bases and V by 6 bases; bases with no gene match: 8. Written as DNA, the CDR3 is TGTGCCAGCAGCCACAGACAGGGATGGTACTTC. Amino acid sequence: CASSHRQGWYF. Looking up the rest from reference TRBV28 and TRBJ2-7 gives the full variable domain: DVKVTQSSRYLVKRTGEKVFLECVQDMDHENMFWYRQDPGLGLRLIYFSYDVKMKEKGDIPEGYSVSREKKERFSLILESASTNQTSMYLCASSHRQGWYFGPGTRLTVT.

V and J are TRBV7-9 and TRBJ1-6; D may be TRBD1 (5 bases). The CDR3 has 14 residues. V was pared by 3 bases and J by 7 bases, with 10 bases between. Looked up from germline, CDR1 is SEHNR and CDR2 is FQNEAQ (reference sequence). The CDR3 loop is CASSFGNRNSPLHF. Written as DNA, the CDR3 is TGTGCCAGCAGCTTTGGGAACAGGAATTCACCCCTCCACTTT.

This clone was detected ten times or more. The chain employs TRBV10-3 and TRBJ2-3, with D possibly matching TRBD2 (6 bases). The CDR3 is 15 residues long. CDR1 and CDR2 (germline): ENHRY, SYGVKD. Between the trimmed V and J ends, which lost 5 bases and 0 bases, there was a span of 12 bases. CDR3 in amino acids: CAISNRGSSTDTQYF. The CDR3 coding sequence is TGTGCCATCAGTAACCGGGGGAGTAGCACAGATACGCAGTATTTT.

CDR3 sequence (DNA): TGTGCCACCGCGGAAGGTAGCGAACACAATGAGCAGTTCTTC. Its protein is CATAEGSEHNEQFF. The chain uses TRBV24-1 and TRBJ2-1; tentatively, D is TRBD2 (5 bases). The CDR3 is made up of 14 amino acids. Germline CDR1 is KGHDR and CDR2 is SFDVKD. V lost 9 bases and J lost 5, with 16 bases in between.

V is TRBV20-1 and J is TRBJ2-7; D is unresolved. The germline gives CDR1 DFQATT, CDR2 SNEGSKA (reference sequence). V shed 6 bases and J shed 2 bases, with 8 bases lying between them. CDR3 length equals 11 residues. In DNA, the CDR3 is TGCAGTGCCAAATCCACCTACGAGCAGTACTTC. It encodes CSAKSTYEQYF.

The rearrangement joins TRBV11-2 to TRBJ2-1; TRBD2 might be the D (6 bases). V was pared by 2 bases and J by 0 bases, with 14 bases between. This CDR3 is 17 amino acids long. Germline V gives CDR1 SGHAT, CDR2 FQNNGV. The CDR3 is CASSLILWEDSYNEQFF. CDR3 nucleotide sequence: TGTGCCAGCAGCTTAATTCTCTGGGAGGACTCCTACAATGAGCAGTTCTTC. Variable domain in full (rest from reference TRBV11-2 and TRBJ2-1): EAGVAQSPRYKIIEKRQSVAFWCNPISGHATLYWYQQILGQGPKLLIQFQNNGVVDDSQLPKDRFSAERLKGVDSTLKIQPAKLEDSAVYLCASSLILWEDSYNEQFFGPGTRLTVL.

The chain combines TRBV7-9 with TRBJ2-3, with D tentatively TRBD2 (5 bases). The V gene lost 5 bases and the J gene lost 0 bases, with 9 bases spanning the gap. CDR3 length: 14 amino acids. Germline CDR1 and CDR2: SEHNR and FQNEAQ (reference sequence). The CDR3 region has the DNA TGTGCCAGCAGCAGCGGTTCTAGCACAGATACGCAGTATTTT. Residues: CASSSGSSTDTQYF.

CDR3 bases: TGTGCCAGTCACCTGGGACGACAGGGGGACGGCTACACCTTC. It yields the protein CASHLGRQGDGYTF. This chain uses TRBV19 with TRBJ1-2; TRBD1 matches 9 bases. The CDR3 totals 14 residues. V lost 8 bases and J lost 8; bases outside the gene matches: 12. CDR1 is LNHDA and CDR2 is SQIVND in the germline V gene (reference sequence).

This clone has just one count. This chain uses TRBV3-1 (or the pseudogene TRBV3-2) with TRBJ2-1; 13 nucleotides match TRBD2. The germline CDR1 and CDR2 sequences are LGHDT and YNNKEL (reference sequence). The CDR3 is made up of 20 amino acids. J was trimmed by 0 bases and V by 1 base; bases with no gene match: 9. Here the CDR3 reads CASSQAGTSGTVHSYNEQFF. In nucleotides, the CDR3 is TGTGCCAGCAGCCAAGCGGGGACTAGCGGGACCGTACACTCCTACAATGAGCAGTTCTTC.

This sequence joins TRBV27 and TRBJ2-1; TRBD1 is a possible D gene (5 bases). CDR1 is MNHEY, CDR2 SMNVEV, per germline (reference sequence). CDR3 length: 16 residues. Trimming removed 6 bases from V and 3 bases from J, with 18 bases in between. The CDR3 spells CASSLTPPGYYNEQFF. CDR3 nucleotide sequence: TGTGCCAGCAGCCTCACCCCCCCAGGGTACTACAATGAGCAGTTCTTC.

This chain joins TRBV5-6 and TRBJ1-6; 8 bases agree with TRBD1. Trimming took 4 bases from V and 8 from J; bases not matched to a gene: 14. This CDR3 region has 17 residues. Germline lookup yields CDR1 SGHDT and CDR2 YYEEEE. The DNA of the CDR3 is TGTGCCAGCAGCAAGAAGCAGGGGGCGGATGTAGATTCACCCCTCCACTTT. This gives the protein CASSKKQGADVDSPLHF.

The V and J genes are TRBV6-5 and TRBJ1-5; the match to TRBD1 covers 7 bases. V was pared by 8 bases and J by 5 bases, with 12 bases of the junction left unmatched. Germline CDR1 MNHEY, CDR2 SVGAGI. There are 15 residues in the CDR3. CDR3 in DNA: TGTGCCAGCGGGTCAGGGGGTACCACTTATCAGCCCCAGCATTTT. Translated, it gives CASGSGGTTYQPQHF.

The chain uses TRBV20-1 and TRBJ1-2; D call uncertain. The length of the CDR3 is 11 residues. CDR1 and CDR2 (germline): DFQATT, SNEGSKA (reference sequence). The V end was cut by 3 bases, the J end by 5 bases, with 7 bases between. The DNA of the CDR3 is TGCAGTGCTAGGGAGGGATATGGCTACACCTTC. The encoded protein is CSAREGYGYTF.

The rearrangement uses TRBV5-1 and TRBJ2-1; 9 positions match TRBD2. CDR3 length equals 15 residues. V trimming: 0 bases; J trimming: 7 bases; junction bases outside the gene matches: 5. Germline V gene data show CDR1 as SGHRS and CDR2 as YFSETQ. CDR3 in amino acids: CASSLGGGRVNEQFF. The CDR3 nucleotides read TGCGCCAGCAGCTTGGGTGGCGGGAGGGTAAATGAGCAGTTCTTC.

The chain has TRBV6-5 and TRBJ1-2; 10 positions agree with TRBD1. The CDR3 has 15 residues. After removal of 6 bases from V and 6 bases from J, the junction contained 10 bases not matched to a gene. Germline V gene data show CDR1 as MNHEY and CDR2 as SVGAGI. CDR3 coding DNA: TGTGCCAGCAGGCGATCCGGGACAGGGGATCATGGCTACACCTTC. The encoded protein is CASRRSGTGDHGYTF.

This clone appeared once. The CDR3 loop is CASSKRVGQETQYF. CDR3 nucleotides: TGTGCCAGCAGCAAGAGGGTGGGGCAAGAGACCCAGTACTTC. The rearrangement uses TRBV7-7 and TRBJ2-5, with D perhaps matching TRBD2 (5 bases). This CDR3 has 14 amino acids. Germline values: CDR1 SSHAT, CDR2 FNYEAQ (reference sequence). V was clipped by 5 bases and J by 2 bases, with 12 bases between them.

This chain connects TRBV12-3 or TRBV12-4 to TRBJ2-2; the D gene is possibly TRBD1 (5 bases). The CDR3 length is 13 residues. Trimming took off 3 bases at V and 5 bases at J, with 7 bases between the two ends. The CDR3 region is CASSFKGTGELFF. CDR3 sequence (DNA): TGTGCCAGCAGTTTCAAGGGGACCGGGGAGCTGTTTTTT.

The chain carries TRBV10-1 and TRBJ2-2, with 12 bases lining up with TRBD2. CDR3 size: 16 residues. Looked up from germline, CDR1 is WNHNN and CDR2 is SYGVQD (reference sequence). Trimming took 3 bases from V and 8 from J; bases not matched to a gene: 7. CDR3 sequence reads: CASSERTSGNWGELFF. CDR3 sequence (DNA): TGCGCCAGCAGTGAAAGGACTAGCGGGAACTGGGGGGAGCTGTTTTTT.

This clone was picked up a small number of times. The chain carries TRBV9 and TRBJ2-3; TRBD1 aligns across 7 bases. In germline, CDR1 is SGDLS, CDR2 YYNGEE. Germline trimming cut 4 bases from V and 2 bases from J; bases unmatched to any gene: 4. The length of the CDR3 is 14 residues. The CDR3, as DNA: TGTGCCAGCAGCCGGGACAGAATCACAGATACGCAGTATTTT. Translating it yields CASSRDRITDTQYF.

V gene TRBV7-8 combines with J gene TRBJ2-1, with D hard to call. CDR1 and CDR2 from the germline V gene are SGHVS and FQNEAQ. With 0 bases removed from V and 12 bases from J, the gap between germline ends came to 9 bases. The CDR3 is 12 amino acids. The CDR3 loop is CASSLAVTAQFF. The CDR3, as DNA: TGTGCCAGCAGCTTAGCGGTGACTGCGCAGTTCTTC.

The chain carries TRBV28 and TRBJ2-1; 8 bases map to TRBD1. The CDR3 contains 15 residues. The V gene's germline CDR1 is MDHEN and CDR2 SYDVKM. The junction had 10 bases not matched to a gene; V was cut back by 6 bases and J by 6 bases. In nucleotides, the CDR3 is TGTGCCAGCAGGGAGGGACAGGTGGCCTTCAATGAGCAGTTCTTC. Translation gives CASREGQVAFNEQFF.

The genes are TRBV5-8 and TRBJ2-5, with 10 bases that match TRBD2. Germline V gives CDR1 SGHTS, CDR2 YDEGEE. V was clipped by 4 bases and J by 0 bases; unmatched bases: 6. The length of the CDR3 is 16 residues. The CDR3 region has the DNA TGTGCCAGCAGCAGAGGACTAGCGGAGAACCAAGAGACCCAGTACTTC. Protein sequence: CASSRGLAENQETQYF.

The genes are TRBV5-1 and TRBJ1-1; tentatively, D is TRBD1 (5 bases). Germline CDR1 reads SGHRS; CDR2 reads YFSETQ. V shed 0 bases and J shed 9 bases, with 18 bases lying between them. CDR3 length: 15 amino acids. The CDR3 sequence: CASSLAGGGPPQAFF. CDR3 nucleotide sequence: TGCGCCAGCAGCTTGGCCGGCGGGGGTCCCCCTCAAGCTTTCTTT. Variable domain in full (rest from reference TRBV5-1 and TRBJ1-1): KAGVTQTPRYLIKTRGQQVTLSCSPISGHRSVSWYQQTPGQGLQFLFEYFSETQRNKGNFPGRFSGRQFSNSRSEMNVSTLELGDSALYLCASSLAGGGPPQAFFGQGTRLTVV.